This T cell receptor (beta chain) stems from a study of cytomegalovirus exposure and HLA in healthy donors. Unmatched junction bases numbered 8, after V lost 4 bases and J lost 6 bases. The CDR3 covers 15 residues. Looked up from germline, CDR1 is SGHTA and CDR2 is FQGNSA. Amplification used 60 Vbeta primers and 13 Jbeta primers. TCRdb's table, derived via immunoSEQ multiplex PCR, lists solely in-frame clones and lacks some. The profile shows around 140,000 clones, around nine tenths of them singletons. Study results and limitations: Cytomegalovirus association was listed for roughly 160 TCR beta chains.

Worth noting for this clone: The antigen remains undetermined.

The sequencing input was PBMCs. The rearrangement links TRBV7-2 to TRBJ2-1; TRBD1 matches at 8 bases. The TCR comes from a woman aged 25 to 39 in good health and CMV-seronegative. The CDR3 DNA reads TGTGCCAGCAGCTACTCAGGGGGCCGGGGCAATGAGCAGTTCTTC. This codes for CASSYSGGRGNEQFF. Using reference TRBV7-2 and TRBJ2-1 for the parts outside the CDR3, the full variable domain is GAGVSQSPSNKVTEKGKDVELRCDPISGHTALYWYRQSLGQGLEFLIYFQGNSAPDKSGLPSDRFSAERTGGSVSTLTIQRTQQEDSAVYLCASSYSGGRGNEQFFGPGTRLTVL.